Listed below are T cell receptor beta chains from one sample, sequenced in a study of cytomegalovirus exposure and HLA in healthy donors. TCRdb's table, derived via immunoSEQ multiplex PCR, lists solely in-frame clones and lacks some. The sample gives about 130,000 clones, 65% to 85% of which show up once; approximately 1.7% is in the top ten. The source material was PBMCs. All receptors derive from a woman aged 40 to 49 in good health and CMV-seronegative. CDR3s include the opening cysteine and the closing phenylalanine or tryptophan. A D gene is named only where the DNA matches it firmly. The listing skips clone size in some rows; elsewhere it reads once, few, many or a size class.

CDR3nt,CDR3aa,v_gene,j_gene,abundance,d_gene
NA,CASSKRWGRGTDTQYF,TRBV21-1,TRBJ2-3,once,NA
TGTGCCAGCAGTAGACAGGGCAATCAGCCCCAGCATTTT,CASSRQGNQPQHF,TRBV6-5,TRBJ1-5,NA,NA
TGTGCCAGTAGTGCCCTAGTGAACAATGAGCAGTTCTTC,CASSALVNNEQFF,TRBV19,TRBJ2-1,NA,NA
TGTGCCAGCAGTCCCGGGACAGGGGGCCTGTACTATGGCTACACCTTC,CASSPGTGGLYYGYTF,TRBV28,TRBJ1-2,NA,TRBD1
TGTGCCAGCAGCCTAGCGGGAGTGGCTACAGATACGCAGTATTTT,CASSLAGVATDTQYF,TRBV6-1,TRBJ2-3,NA,TRBD2
TGTGCCAGCAGCCCGGACAGGGCGTCCTATGGCTACACCTTC,CASSPDRASYGYTF,TRBV6-4,TRBJ1-2,NA,TRBD1
TGTGCCAGCACCCCGGGAGGGGACTACAATGAGCAGTTCTTC,CASTPGGDYNEQFF,TRBV27,TRBJ2-1,NA,TRBD2
TGTGCCAGCAACCGAGGGGGACAGGGAAATTCCTACGAGCAGTACTTC,CASNRGGQGNSYEQYF,TRBV5-4,TRBJ2-7,NA,TRBD1
TGCGCCAGCAGCCAACTAGCTGGGACCGGGGAGCTGTTTTTT,CASSQLAGTGELFF,TRBV4-1,TRBJ2-2,NA,NA
TGTGCCAGCTATCGACAGGGTCCTGGCTACACCTTC,CASYRQGPGYTF,TRBV28,TRBJ1-2,once,TRBD1
TGTGCCAGCAGTTGGACAGGGGAGGGAAACACCATATATTTT,CASSWTGEGNTIYF,TRBV2,TRBJ1-3,NA,TRBD1
TGTGCCAGCAGTTATCCCACAGGGGCCTCTACCTACGAGCAGTACTTC,CASSYPTGASTYEQYF,TRBV6-5,TRBJ2-7,NA,TRBD1
TGTGCCACCCACCCTCTACAACAGGGATTCTACAATGAGCAGTTCTTC,CATHPLQQGFYNEQFF,TRBV2,TRBJ2-1,NA,NA
TGTGCCAGCAGTCTCCTCGGGGGGGTCTATGGCTACACCTTC,CASSLLGGVYGYTF,TRBV28,TRBJ1-2,NA,NA
TGTGCCAGCAGCCAACGAGAAATGGAAAAACTGTTTTTT,CASSQREMEKLFF,TRBV28,TRBJ1-4,NA,NA
TGTGCCAGCAGGTTGGACACGTCCTACGAGCAGTACTTC,CASRLDTSYEQYF,TRBV28,TRBJ2-7,few,NA
TGTGCCAGCCCCCCGGTTGCGGCTTACACAGATACGCAGTATTTT,CASPPVAAYTDTQYF,TRBV28,TRBJ2-3,NA,NA
TGTGCCAGCAGCTCCGCCAGGAAGCGGGGGGGCGGCGAGCAGTACTTC,CASSSARKRGGGEQYF,TRBV7-2,TRBJ2-7,NA,TRBD2
TGTGCCAGCAGCCCGACAGGGAACTATGGCTACACCTTC,CASSPTGNYGYTF,TRBV27,TRBJ1-2,few,TRBD1
TGTGCCAGCAGTTTAGCACTAGCGGGAGCAAATACGCAGTATTTT,CASSLALAGANTQYF,TRBV28,TRBJ2-3,few,TRBD2
TGCGCCAGCAGCTCCGGCTCAGGTAGTTCACCCCTCCACTTT,CASSSGSGSSPLHF,TRBV5-1,TRBJ1-6,NA,NA
TGTGCCAGCAGTTTAGAGGGACAGATTAGCACAGATACGCAGTATTTT,CASSLEGQISTDTQYF,TRBV27,TRBJ2-3,few,TRBD1
TGTGCCAGCCGCCCCGGGCCTTCATGGGAGGCCTACGAGCAGTACTTC,CASRPGPSWEAYEQYF,TRBV27,TRBJ2-7,NA,NA